The next 3 T cell receptor beta chains were all read from a single sample in a study of blood T cell repertoires in COVID-19 (dated by TCRdb to the early 2020s). Library prep was done by the immunoSEQ multiplex PCR assay. The source is immuneACCESS, and TCRdb retained only in-frame sequences with V and J called. Part of the clones is not carried over; for the studies checked, unresolved V genes explain less than half of this, and the remainder is unexplained. The sample yields fewer than 120,000 clones; under 75% were counted once. The ten largest account for roughly 7.5% of the sample. The sequenced sample consisted of peripheral blood. These receptors originate from a woman in her fifties or sixties with acute or convalescent COVID-19.

The chain recombines TRBV9 with TRBJ2-7, with 8 bases identical to TRBD1. This CDR3 is 15 amino acids long. Per the germline V gene, CDR1 is SGDLS and CDR2 is YYNGEE. The junction had 7 bases not matched to a gene; V was cut back by 3 bases and J by 2 bases. CDR3 in DNA: TGTGCCAGCAGCGAGACTCCGGGACAGGCCTACGAGCAGTACTTC. It encodes CASSETPGQAYEQYF.

The chain is built from TRBV28 and TRBJ2-5, with D possibly being TRBD2 (6 bases). The CDR3 covers 15 residues. Germline-derived CDR1 and CDR2 are MDHEN and SYDVKM. The V and J ends lost 2 bases and 7 bases respectively, with 17 bases between them. CDR3 nucleotides: TGTGCCAGCAGTTTACCGGGAGATGCACGTGGGACCCAGTACTTC. It specifies CASSLPGDARGTQYF.

This clone came up once. This sequence joins TRBV12-5 and TRBJ1-2, with a possible D match to TRBD1 (5 bases). V was pared by 3 bases and J by 4 bases, with 9 bases between. This CDR3 is built from 13 residues. Germline values: CDR1 LGHNT, CDR2 FRNRAP. The CDR3: CASGFGQGYGYTF. The CDR3, as DNA: TGTGCTAGTGGTTTCGGCCAGGGCTATGGCTACACCTTC.